This T cell receptor (beta chain) was found in a study of cytomegalovirus exposure and HLA in healthy donors. Whole-study findings and limits: In a later analysis, TCR association rates varied by HLA locus: DRB1 most, HLA-C fewest. TCR beta sequences reportedly predicted most subjects' HLA-A and HLA-B alleles accurately.

A remark on this clone: Its cognate antigen is unknown.

The germline V and J ends were trimmed by 7 bases and 0 bases, with 7 bases remaining between them. The CDR3 loop spans 12 amino acids. Germline V CDR1 and CDR2: MNHNS, SASEGT. PCR employed 60 Vbeta and 13 Jbeta primers. Profiling relied on immunoSEQ multiplex PCR, and the TCRdb table lists in-frame clones only, not all of them. In the table there are fewer than 200,000 clones, approximately 78% of which are singletons. This rearrangement joins TRBV6-1 to TRBJ2-7; D might be TRBD2 (5 bases). The sequenced sample consisted of PBMCs. The source is a girl aged 2-10 years in good health and CMV-seropositive. CDR3 sequence: CASKRSSYEQYF. In DNA form, the CDR3 reads TGTGCCAGCAAGCGGAGCTCCTACGAGCAGTACTTC.